This is a list of T cell receptor beta chains from one sample in a study of shared clonotypes between healthy human individuals. TCRdb's table, derived via immunoSEQ multiplex PCR, lists solely in-frame clones and lacks some. The table lists fewer than 1.6 million clones, 98% of them singletons, with about 0.35% in the top ten. Material: naive CD4+ T cells sorted from blood. The receptor set was obtained from a young man in good health. The CDR3 runs from the conserved cysteine through the conserved F or W. D genes are given only for firm matches.

V	J	D	CDR3	DNA
TRBV28	TRBJ2-7	TRBD1	CASRPPGQAYEQYF	TGTGCCAGCAGGCCTCCGGGACAGGCCTACGAGCAGTACTTC
TRBV4-1	TRBJ1-5	TRBD1	CASSQEQGANQPQHF	TGCGCCAGCAGCCAAGAACAGGGGGCAAATCAGCCCCAGCATTTT
TRBV7-6	TRBJ2-1	-	CASSFGTQLFF	TGTGCCAGCAGCTTCGGGACTCAGCTGTTCTTC
TRBV25-1	TRBJ1-3	TRBD1	CASSDPPGQGTGNTIYF	TGTGCCAGCAGTGACCCCCCGGGACAGGGGACTGGAAACACCATATATTTT
TRBV27	TRBJ2-7	TRBD1	CASSFDRGPPGIYEQYF	TGTGCCAGCAGTTTCGACAGGGGGCCACCAGGGATCTACGAGCAGTACTTC
TRBV28	TRBJ2-5	TRBD1	CASSLRAGGAETQYF	TGTGCCAGCAGTTTAAGGGCAGGGGGCGCGGAGACCCAGTACTTC
TRBV29-1	TRBJ2-3	TRBD2	CSFGLATDTQYF	TGCAGCTTCGGACTAGCCACAGATACGCAGTATTTT
TRBV5-4	TRBJ2-7	-	CASSLAGDLFYEQYF	TGTGCCAGCAGCTTAGCAGGGGATTTATTCTACGAGCAGTACTTC
TRBV18	TRBJ2-6	-	CASSPIQAPGQKISGANVLTF	TGTGCCAGCTCACCAATCCAAGCACCCGGACAGAAAATATCTGGGGCCAACGTCCTGACTTTC
TRBV6-6	TRBJ1-3	-	CASTILSGNTIYF	TGTGCCAGCACTATACTCTCTGGAAACACCATATATTTT
TRBV29-1	TRBJ2-7	-	CSVAQGRSYEQYF	TGCAGCGTTGCCCAGGGACGATCCTACGAGCAGTACTTC
TRBV18	TRBJ1-4	TRBD1	CASSPTGREKLFF	TGTGCCAGCTCACCGACAGGGAGAGAAAAACTGTTTTTT
TRBV30	TRBJ2-5	-	CAWSVHFQETQYF	TGTGCCTGGAGTGTACACTTCCAAGAGACCCAGTACTTC